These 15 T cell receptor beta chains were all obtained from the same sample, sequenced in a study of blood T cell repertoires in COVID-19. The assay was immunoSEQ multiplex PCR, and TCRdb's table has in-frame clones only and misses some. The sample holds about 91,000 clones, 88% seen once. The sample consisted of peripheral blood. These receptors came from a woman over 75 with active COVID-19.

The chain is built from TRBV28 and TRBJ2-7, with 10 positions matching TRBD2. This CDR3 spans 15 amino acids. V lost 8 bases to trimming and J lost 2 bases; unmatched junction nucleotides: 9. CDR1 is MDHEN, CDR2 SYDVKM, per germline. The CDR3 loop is CASGTSGTSAYEQYF. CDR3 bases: TGTGCCAGCGGAACTTCCGGGACTAGCGCCTACGAGCAGTACTTC.

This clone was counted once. The CDR3 nucleotides read TGCGCCAGCAGCCAAGACCCCCCGGGAGGGCCGTTTGACTACGAGCAGTACTTC. Translation: CASSQDPPGGPFDYEQYF. This chain links TRBV4-3 with TRBJ2-7; 8 nucleotides match TRBD2. There are 18 residues in the CDR3. Looked up from germline, CDR1 is LGHNA and CDR2 is YSLEER. Unmatched junction bases numbered 13, after V lost 0 bases and J lost 3 bases.

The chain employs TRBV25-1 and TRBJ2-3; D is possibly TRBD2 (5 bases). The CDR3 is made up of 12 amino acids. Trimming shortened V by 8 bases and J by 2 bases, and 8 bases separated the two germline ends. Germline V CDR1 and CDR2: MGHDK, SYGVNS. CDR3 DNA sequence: TGTGCCAGCTCCGGGGACACAGATACGCAGTATTTT. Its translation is CASSGDTDTQYF.

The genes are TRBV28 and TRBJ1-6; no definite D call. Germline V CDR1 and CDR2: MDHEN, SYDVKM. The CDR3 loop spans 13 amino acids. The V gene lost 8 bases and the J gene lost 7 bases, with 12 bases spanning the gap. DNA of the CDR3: TGTGCCAGCCGTGTGACGGGGAATTCACCCCTCCACTTT. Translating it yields CASRVTGNSPLHF.

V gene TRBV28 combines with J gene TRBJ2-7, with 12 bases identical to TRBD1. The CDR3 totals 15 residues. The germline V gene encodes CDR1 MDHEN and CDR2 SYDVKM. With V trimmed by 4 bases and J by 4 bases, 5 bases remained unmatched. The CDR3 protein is CASSSPGQGAYEQYF. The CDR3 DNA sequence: TGTGCCAGCAGTTCGCCGGGACAGGGGGCTTACGAGCAGTACTTC.

Here the CDR3 reads CASSWAGTSSLTQYF. CDR3 nucleotide sequence: TGTGCCAGCAGCTGGGCCGGGACTTCAAGTCTTACCCAGTACTTC. The rearrangement joins TRBV7-9 to TRBJ2-5, with a weak D call TRBD2 (6 bases). Germline CDR1 SEHNR, CDR2 FQNEAQ (reference sequence). The CDR3 length is 15 residues. V shed 4 bases and J shed 8 bases, with 20 bases lying between them.

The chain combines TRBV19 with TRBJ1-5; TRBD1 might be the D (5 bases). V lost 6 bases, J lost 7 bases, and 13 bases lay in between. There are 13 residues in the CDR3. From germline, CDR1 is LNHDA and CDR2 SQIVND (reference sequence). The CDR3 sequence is CASRGQGSQPQHF. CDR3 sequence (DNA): TGTGCCAGTAGGGGCCAGGGTTCCCAGCCCCAGCATTTT. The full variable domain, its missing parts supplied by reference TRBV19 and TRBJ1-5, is DGGITQSPKYLFRKEGQNVTLSCEQNLNHDAMYWYRQDPGQGLRLIYYSQIVNDFQKGDIAEGYSVSREKKESFPLTVTSAQKNPTAFYLCASRGQGSQPQHFGDGTRLSIL.

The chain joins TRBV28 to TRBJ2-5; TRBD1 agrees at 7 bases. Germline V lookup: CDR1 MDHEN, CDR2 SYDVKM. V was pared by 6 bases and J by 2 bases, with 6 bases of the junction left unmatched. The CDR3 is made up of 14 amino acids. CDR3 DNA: TGTGCCAGCAGCCGTCGACAGGGTCAAGAGACCCAGTACTTC. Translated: CASSRRQGQETQYF.

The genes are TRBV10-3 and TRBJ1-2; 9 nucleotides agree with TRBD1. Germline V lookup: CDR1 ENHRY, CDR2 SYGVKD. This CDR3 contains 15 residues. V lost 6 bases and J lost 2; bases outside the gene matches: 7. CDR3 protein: CAISRTGTGNYGYTF. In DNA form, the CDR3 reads TGTGCCATCAGCCGAACCGGGACAGGGAACTATGGCTACACCTTC.

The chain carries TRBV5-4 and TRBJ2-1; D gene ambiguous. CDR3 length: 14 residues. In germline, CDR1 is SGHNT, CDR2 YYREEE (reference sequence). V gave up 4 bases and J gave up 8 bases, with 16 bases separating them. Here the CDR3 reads CASSPIPHRDEQFF. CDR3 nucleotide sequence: TGTGCCAGCAGCCCCATCCCGCACCGCGATGAGCAGTTCTTC.

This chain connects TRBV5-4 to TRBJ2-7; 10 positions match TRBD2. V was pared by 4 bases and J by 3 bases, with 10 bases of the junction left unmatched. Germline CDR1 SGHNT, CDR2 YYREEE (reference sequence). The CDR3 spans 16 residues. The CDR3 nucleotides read TGTGCCAGCAGCGCGACCGGGACTAGCGTTCTCTACGAGCAGTACTTC. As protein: CASSATGTSVLYEQYF.

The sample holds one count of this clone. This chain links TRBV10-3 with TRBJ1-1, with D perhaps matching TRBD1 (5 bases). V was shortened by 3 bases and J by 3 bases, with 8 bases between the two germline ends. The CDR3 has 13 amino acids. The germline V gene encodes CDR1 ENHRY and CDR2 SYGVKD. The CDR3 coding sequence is TGTGCCATCAGTGAATCGGGGGACACTGAAGCTTTCTTT. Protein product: CAISESGDTEAFF.

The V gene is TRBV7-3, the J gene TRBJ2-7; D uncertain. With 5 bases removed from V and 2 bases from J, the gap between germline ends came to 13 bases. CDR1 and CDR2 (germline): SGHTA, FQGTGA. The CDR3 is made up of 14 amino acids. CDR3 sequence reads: CASSPPVRTYEQYF. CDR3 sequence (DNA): TGTGCCAGCAGCCCCCCGGTTCGCACCTACGAGCAGTACTTC. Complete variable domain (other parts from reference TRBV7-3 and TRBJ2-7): GAGVSQTPSNKVTEKGKYVELRCDPISGHTALYWYRQSLGQGPEFLIYFQGTGAADDSGLPNDRFFAVRPEGSVSTLKIQRTERGDSAVYLCASSPPVRTYEQYFGPGTRLTVT.

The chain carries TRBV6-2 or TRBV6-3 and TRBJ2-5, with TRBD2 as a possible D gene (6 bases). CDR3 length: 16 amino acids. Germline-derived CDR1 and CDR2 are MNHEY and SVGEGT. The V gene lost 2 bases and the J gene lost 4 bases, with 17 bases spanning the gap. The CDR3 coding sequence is TGTGCCAGCAGTTACCCTGGTTGGGACGGGGGAGAGACCCAGTACTTC. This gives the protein CASSYPGWDGGETQYF.

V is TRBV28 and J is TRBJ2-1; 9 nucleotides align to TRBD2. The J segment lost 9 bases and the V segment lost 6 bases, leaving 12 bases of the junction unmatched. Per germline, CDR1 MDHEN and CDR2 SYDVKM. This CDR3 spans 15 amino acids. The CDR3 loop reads CASRTAGTSSSEQFF. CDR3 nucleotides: TGTGCCAGCAGGACGGCCGGGACTAGCTCTTCTGAGCAGTTCTTC. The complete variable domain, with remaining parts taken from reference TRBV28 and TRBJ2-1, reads DVKVTQSSRYLVKRTGEKVFLECVQDMDHENMFWYRQDPGLGLRLIYFSYDVKMKEKGDIPEGYSVSREKKERFSLILESASTNQTSMYLCASRTAGTSSSEQFFGPGTRLTVL.